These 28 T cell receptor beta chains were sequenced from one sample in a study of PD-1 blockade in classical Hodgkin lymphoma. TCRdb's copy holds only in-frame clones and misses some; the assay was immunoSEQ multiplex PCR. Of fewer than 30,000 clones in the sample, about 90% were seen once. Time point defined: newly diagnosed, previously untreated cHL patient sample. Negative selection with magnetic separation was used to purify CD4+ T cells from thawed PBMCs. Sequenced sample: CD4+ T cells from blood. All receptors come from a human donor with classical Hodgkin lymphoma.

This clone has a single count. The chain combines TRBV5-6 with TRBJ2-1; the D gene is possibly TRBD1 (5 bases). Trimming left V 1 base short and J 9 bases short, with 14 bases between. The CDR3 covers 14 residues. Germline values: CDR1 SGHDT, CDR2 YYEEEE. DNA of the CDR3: TGTGCCAGCAGCTTGCGCGCCGGCAGGGCTGAGCAGTTCTTC. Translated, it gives CASSLRAGRAEQFF.

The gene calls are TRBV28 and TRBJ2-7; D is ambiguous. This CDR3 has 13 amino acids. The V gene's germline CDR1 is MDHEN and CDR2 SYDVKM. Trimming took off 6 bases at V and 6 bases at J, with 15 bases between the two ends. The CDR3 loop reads CASRPTAPSEQYF. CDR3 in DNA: TGTGCCAGCAGGCCCACAGCGCCATCCGAGCAGTACTTC. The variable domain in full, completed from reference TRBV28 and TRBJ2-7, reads DVKVTQSSRYLVKRTGEKVFLECVQDMDHENMFWYRQDPGLGLRLIYFSYDVKMKEKGDIPEGYSVSREKKERFSLILESASTNQTSMYLCASRPTAPSEQYFGPGTRLTVT.

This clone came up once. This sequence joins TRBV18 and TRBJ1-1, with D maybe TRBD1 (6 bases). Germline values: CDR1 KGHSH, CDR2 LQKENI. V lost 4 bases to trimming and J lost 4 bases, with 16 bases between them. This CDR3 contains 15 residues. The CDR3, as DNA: TGTGCCAGCTCACGCGACTCGGGGGGGGCCACTGAAGCTTTCTTT. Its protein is CASSRDSGGATEAFF.

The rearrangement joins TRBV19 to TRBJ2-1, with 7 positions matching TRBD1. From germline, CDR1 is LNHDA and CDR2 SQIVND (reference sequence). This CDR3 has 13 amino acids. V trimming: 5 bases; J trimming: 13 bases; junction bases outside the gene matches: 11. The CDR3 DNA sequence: TGTGCCAGTAGTTTACCGACAGGGCAGGGTCAGTTCTTC. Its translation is CASSLPTGQGQFF.

The CDR3 sequence is CASKVAITDTQYF. The DNA for the CDR3 is TGCGCCAGCAAGGTGGCTATCACAGATACGCAGTATTTT. The rearrangement uses TRBV5-1 and TRBJ2-3; D gene unclear. In germline, CDR1 is SGHRS, CDR2 YFSETQ. This CDR3 has 13 amino acids. V gave up 6 bases and J gave up 2 bases, with 10 bases separating them.

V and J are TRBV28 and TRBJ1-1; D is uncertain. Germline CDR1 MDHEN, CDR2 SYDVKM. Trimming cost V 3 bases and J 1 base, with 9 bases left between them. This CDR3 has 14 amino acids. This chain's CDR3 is CASSFDRANTEAFF. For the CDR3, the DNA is TGTGCCAGCAGTTTTGATAGGGCGAACACTGAAGCTTTCTTT.

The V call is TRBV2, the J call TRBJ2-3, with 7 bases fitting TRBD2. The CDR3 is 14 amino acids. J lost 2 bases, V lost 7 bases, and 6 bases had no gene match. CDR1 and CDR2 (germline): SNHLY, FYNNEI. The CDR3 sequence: CASIGLVVTDTQYF. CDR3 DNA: TGTGCCAGCATTGGACTAGTTGTCACAGATACGCAGTATTTT.

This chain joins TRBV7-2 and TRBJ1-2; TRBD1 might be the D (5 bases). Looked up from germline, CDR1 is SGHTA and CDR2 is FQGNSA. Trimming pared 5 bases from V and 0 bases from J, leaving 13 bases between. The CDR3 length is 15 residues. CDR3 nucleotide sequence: TGTGCCAGCAGCGCCGGTGGGGGAGCTAACTATGGCTACACCTTC. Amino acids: CASSAGGGANYGYTF.

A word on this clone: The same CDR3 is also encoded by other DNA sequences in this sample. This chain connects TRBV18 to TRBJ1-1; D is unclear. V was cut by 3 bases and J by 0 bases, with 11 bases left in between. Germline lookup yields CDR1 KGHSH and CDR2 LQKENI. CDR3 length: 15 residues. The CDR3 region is CASSPPGTMNTEAFF. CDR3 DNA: TGTGCCAGCTCACCCCCCGGCACCATGAACACTGAAGCTTTCTTT.

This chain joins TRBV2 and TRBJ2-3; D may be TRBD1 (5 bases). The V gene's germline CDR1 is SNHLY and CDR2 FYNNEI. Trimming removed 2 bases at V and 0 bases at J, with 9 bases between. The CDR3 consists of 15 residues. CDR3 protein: CASSERAGSTDTQYF. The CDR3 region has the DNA TGTGCCAGCAGTGAACGGGCAGGGAGCACAGATACGCAGTATTTT.

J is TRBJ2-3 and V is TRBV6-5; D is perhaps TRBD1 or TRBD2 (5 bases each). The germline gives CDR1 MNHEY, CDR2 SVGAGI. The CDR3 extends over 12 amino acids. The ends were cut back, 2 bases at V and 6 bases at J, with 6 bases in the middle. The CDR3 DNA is TGTGCCAGCAGTTACGGGGACGATACGCAGTATTTT. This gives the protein CASSYGDDTQYF.

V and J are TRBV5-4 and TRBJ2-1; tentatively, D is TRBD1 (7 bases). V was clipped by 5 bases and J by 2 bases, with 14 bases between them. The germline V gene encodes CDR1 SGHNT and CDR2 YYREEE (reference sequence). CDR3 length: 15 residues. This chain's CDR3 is CASSTGGTAYNEQFF. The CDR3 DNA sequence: TGTGCCAGCAGTACTGGCGGGACAGCCTACAATGAGCAGTTCTTC.

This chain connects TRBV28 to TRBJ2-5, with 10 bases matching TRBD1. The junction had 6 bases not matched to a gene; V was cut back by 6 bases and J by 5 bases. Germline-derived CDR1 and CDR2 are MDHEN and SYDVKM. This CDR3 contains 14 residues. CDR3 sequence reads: CASSPGQGLETQYF. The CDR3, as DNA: TGTGCCAGCAGCCCGGGACAGGGGTTGGAGACCCAGTACTTC.

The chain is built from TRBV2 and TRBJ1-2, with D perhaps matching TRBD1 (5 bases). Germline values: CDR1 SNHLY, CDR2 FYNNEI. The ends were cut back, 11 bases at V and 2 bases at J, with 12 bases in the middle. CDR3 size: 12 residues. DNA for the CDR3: TGTGCCGGAAGGGGAGACAACTATGGCTACACCTTC. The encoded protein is CAGRGDNYGYTF.

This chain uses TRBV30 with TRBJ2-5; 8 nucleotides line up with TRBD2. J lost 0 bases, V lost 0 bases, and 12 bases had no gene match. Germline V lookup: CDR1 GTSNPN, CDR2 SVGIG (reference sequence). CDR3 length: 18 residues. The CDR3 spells CAWSVGRLAGRYQETQYF. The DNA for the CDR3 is TGTGCCTGGAGTGTAGGGCGGCTAGCGGGTCGGTACCAAGAGACCCAGTACTTC.

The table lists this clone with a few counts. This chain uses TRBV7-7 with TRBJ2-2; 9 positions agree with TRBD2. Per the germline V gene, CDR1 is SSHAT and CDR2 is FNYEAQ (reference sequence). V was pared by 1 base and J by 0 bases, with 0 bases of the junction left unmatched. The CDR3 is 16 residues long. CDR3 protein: CASSLGTSANTGELFF. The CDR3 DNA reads TGTGCCAGCAGCTTAGGGACTAGCGCGAACACCGGGGAGCTGTTTTTT. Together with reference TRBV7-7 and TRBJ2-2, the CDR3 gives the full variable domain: GAGVSQSPRYKVTKRGQDVTLRCDPISSHATLYWYQQALGQGPEFLTYFNYEAQPDKSGLPSDRFSAERPEGSISTLTIQRTEQRDSAMYRCASSLGTSANTGELFFGEGSRLTVL.

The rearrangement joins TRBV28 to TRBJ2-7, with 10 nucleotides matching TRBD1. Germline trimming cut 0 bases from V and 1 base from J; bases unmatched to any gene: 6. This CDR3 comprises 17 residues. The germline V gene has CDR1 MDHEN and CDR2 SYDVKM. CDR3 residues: CASSLWAGTGVSYEQYF. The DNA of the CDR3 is TGTGCCAGCAGTTTATGGGCCGGGACAGGGGTTTCCTACGAGCAGTACTTC.

DNA for the CDR3: TGCGCCAGCAGTGATTACCCTGGGGGCACTGAAGCTTTCTTT. This codes for CASSDYPGGTEAFF. The J gene is TRBJ1-1, the V gene TRBV10-2; a weak D match, TRBD1 (5 bases). The V and J ends lost 3 bases and 4 bases respectively, with 12 bases between them. From germline, CDR1 is WSHSY and CDR2 SAAADI. This CDR3 has 14 residues.

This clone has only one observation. The CDR3 DNA sequence: TGTGCCAGTAGCCGACAGGGACTAGCGGGAGGAGCAGATACGCAGTATTTT. This sequence encodes CASSRQGLAGGADTQYF. The chain joins TRBV19 to TRBJ2-3; TRBD2 matches 15 bases. The germline CDR1 and CDR2 sequences are LNHDA and SQIVND (reference sequence). Germline trimming cut 6 bases from V and 4 bases from J; bases unmatched to any gene: 8. The CDR3 loop spans 17 amino acids.

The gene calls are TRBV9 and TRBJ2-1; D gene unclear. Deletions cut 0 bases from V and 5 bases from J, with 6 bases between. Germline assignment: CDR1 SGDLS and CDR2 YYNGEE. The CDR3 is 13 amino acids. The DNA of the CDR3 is TGTGCCAGCAGCGTAGCCGGCAACAATGAGCAGTTCTTC. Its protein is CASSVAGNNEQFF.

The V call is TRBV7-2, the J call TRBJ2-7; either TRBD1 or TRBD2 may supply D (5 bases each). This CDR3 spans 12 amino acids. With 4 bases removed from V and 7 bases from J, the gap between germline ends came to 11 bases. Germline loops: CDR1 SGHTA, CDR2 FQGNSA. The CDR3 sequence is CASSSEWGEQYF. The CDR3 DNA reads TGTGCCAGCAGCTCGGAATGGGGGGAGCAGTACTTC. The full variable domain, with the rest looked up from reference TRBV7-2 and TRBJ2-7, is GAGVSQSPSNKVTEKGKDVELRCDPISGHTALYWYRQSLGQGLEFLIYFQGNSAPDKSGLPSDRFSAERTGGSVSTLTIQRTQQEDSAVYLCASSSEWGEQYFGPGTRLTVT.

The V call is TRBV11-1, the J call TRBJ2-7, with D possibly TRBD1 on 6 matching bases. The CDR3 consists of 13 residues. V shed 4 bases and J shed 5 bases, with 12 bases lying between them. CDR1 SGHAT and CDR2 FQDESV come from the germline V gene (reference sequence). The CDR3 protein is CASSYTGTHEQYF. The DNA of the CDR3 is TGTGCCAGCAGCTACACAGGGACCCACGAGCAGTACTTC.

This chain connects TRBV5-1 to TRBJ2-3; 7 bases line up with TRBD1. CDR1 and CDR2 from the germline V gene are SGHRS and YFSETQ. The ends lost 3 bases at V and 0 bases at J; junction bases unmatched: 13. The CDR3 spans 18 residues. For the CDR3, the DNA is TGCGCCAGCAGCTCTCAGGGACAGAAACTACTTAGCACAGATACGCAGTATTTT. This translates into CASSSQGQKLLSTDTQYF. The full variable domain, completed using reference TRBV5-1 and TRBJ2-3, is KAGVTQTPRYLIKTRGQQVTLSCSPISGHRSVSWYQQTPGQGLQFLFEYFSETQRNKGNFPGRFSGRQFSNSRSEMNVSTLELGDSALYLCASSSQGQKLLSTDTQYFGPGTRLTVL.

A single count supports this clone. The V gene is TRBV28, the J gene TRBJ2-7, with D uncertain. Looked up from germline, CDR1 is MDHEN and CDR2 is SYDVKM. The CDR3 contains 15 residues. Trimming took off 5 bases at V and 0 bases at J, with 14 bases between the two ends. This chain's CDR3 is CASSLHSPASYEQYF. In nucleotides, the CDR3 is TGTGCCAGCAGTCTCCACAGTCCAGCCTCCTACGAGCAGTACTTC.

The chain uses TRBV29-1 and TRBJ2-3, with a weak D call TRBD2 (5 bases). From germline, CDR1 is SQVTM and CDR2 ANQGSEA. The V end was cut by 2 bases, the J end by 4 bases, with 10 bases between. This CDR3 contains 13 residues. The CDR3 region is CSVEQPGADTQYF. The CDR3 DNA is TGCAGCGTTGAACAACCCGGGGCAGATACGCAGTATTTT.

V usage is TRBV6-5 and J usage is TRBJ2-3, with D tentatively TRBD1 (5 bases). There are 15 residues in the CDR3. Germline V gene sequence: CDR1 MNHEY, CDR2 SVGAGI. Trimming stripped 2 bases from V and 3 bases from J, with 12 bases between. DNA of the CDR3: TGTGCCAGCAGTTACCAGGTGAAGGGGACAGATACGCAGTATTTT. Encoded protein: CASSYQVKGTDTQYF.

The CDR3: CASSTYEKGSWTYGTQYF. CDR3 DNA: TGTGCCAGCAGCACCTACGAGAAAGGGAGTTGGACGTACGGTACGCAGTATTTT. V usage is TRBV7-2 and J usage is TRBJ2-3, with D tentatively TRBD2 (5 bases). Trimming shortened V by 5 bases and J by 8 bases, and 29 bases separated the two germline ends. CDR1 and CDR2 from the germline V gene are SGHTA and FQGNSA. This CDR3 region has 18 residues.

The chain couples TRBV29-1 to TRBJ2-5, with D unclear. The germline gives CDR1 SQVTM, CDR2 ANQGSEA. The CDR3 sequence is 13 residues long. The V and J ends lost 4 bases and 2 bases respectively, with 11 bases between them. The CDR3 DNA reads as TGCAGCGTTGGACGACGATTGCAAGAGACCCAGTACTTC. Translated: CSVGRRLQETQYF.